The 27 T cell receptor beta chains reported below all come from one sample, sequenced in a study of CD8 T cells in Susac syndrome. With random hexamers, reverse transcription was performed on about 0.5 to 1 ug of RNA. In TCRdb, the immunoSEQ multiplex PCR reads were re-called with MiXCR into one record per CDR3 protein. Seen here are around 230,000 distinct CDR3 sequences, about 95% observed once, and the top ten hold 0.095%. The material sequenced was CD4+ T cells from PBMCs. These receptors were obtained from a human donor with multiple sclerosis.

V is TRBV29-1 and J is TRBJ2-2; D is uncertain. This CDR3 contains 12 residues. Germline assignment: CDR1 SQVTM and CDR2 ANQGSEA. The V gene lost 5 bases and the J gene lost 4 bases, with 8 bases spanning the gap. Here the CDR3 reads CSVSRITGELFF. In DNA form, the CDR3 reads TGCAGCGTTTCCCGGATCACCGGGGAGCTGTTTTTT.

CDR3 bases: TGTGCCAGCGGCCAGAGGACGGGGAACACTGAAGCTTTCTTT. Translated: CASGQRTGNTEAFF. The chain uses TRBV7-8 and TRBJ1-1; unclear D gene. The CDR3 consists of 14 residues. The V end lost 8 bases, the J end lost 1 base, and 14 bases lay between the germline ends. Germline CDR1 reads SGHVS; CDR2 reads FQNEAQ.

The J gene is TRBJ2-7, the V gene TRBV12-3 or TRBV12-4; 7 bases are a match to TRBD2. CDR3 length: 14 amino acids. The J segment lost 1 base and the V segment lost 3 bases, leaving 3 bases of the junction unmatched. CDR3 sequence: CASSFGGGSYEQYF. For the CDR3, the DNA is TGTGCCAGCAGTTTCGGCGGGGGTTCCTACGAGCAGTACTTC.

This sequence joins TRBV20-1 and TRBJ2-7; TRBD2 is a possible D gene (6 bases). Germline V CDR1 and CDR2: DFQATT, SNEGSKA (reference sequence). CDR3 size: 16 residues. V lost 4 bases, J lost 3 bases, and 22 bases lay in between. CDR3 DNA: TGCAGTGCTACCCACATATGGGGAGGAGGAGGCTACGAGCAGTACTTC. Its protein product is CSATHIWGGGGYEQYF.

This chain links TRBV20-1 with TRBJ2-7, with TRBD2 matching over 9 bases. Germline trimming cut 0 bases from V and 6 bases from J; bases unmatched to any gene: 6. The CDR3 consists of 14 residues. Germline V lookup: CDR1 DFQATT, CDR2 SNEGSKA (reference sequence). CDR3 coding DNA: TGCAGTGCTAGAGACCCGGGACTAGCCGGCGAGCAGTACTTC. This gives the protein CSARDPGLAGEQYF.

The chain employs TRBV7-2 and TRBJ1-4; D may be TRBD1 (6 bases). CDR3 length: 17 amino acids. CDR1 and CDR2 from the germline V gene are SGHTA and FQGNSA. V lost 1 base, J lost 2 bases, and 14 bases lay in between. The CDR3 DNA sequence: TGTGCCAGCAGCTTAGGGGGCTCCCAGGGGACTAATGAAAAACTGTTTTTT. It encodes CASSLGGSQGTNEKLFF.

The V and J genes are TRBV6-6 and TRBJ1-6; D is perhaps TRBD1 (5 bases). This CDR3 comprises 15 residues. V shed 2 bases and J shed 6 bases, with 11 bases lying between them. Germline-derived CDR1 and CDR2 are MNHNY and SVGAGI (reference sequence). For the CDR3, the DNA is TGTGCCAGCAGTTACAGCAGGGATTCTAATTCACCCCTCCACTTT. Amino acid sequence: CASSYSRDSNSPLHF.

The J gene is TRBJ1-4, the V gene TRBV29-1, with D unclear. This CDR3 spans 10 amino acids. The V and J ends lost 7 bases and 5 bases respectively, with 5 bases between them. Germline assignment: CDR1 SQVTM and CDR2 ANQGSEA. CDR3 nucleotide sequence: TGCAGCGCCCGAAATGAAAAACTGTTTTTT. Translating gives CSARNEKLFF.

This chain links TRBV20-1 with TRBJ2-7; 9 nucleotides line up with TRBD2. Germline values: CDR1 DFQATT, CDR2 SNEGSKA (reference sequence). The CDR3 spans 14 residues. V was clipped by 4 bases and J by 7 bases; unmatched bases: 11. CDR3 in DNA: TGCAGTGCTACGCCGGGACTAGCCACAGGAGAGCAGTACTTC. It encodes CSATPGLATGEQYF.

The chain employs TRBV9 and TRBJ2-5; 9 nucleotides line up with TRBD2. CDR1 is SGDLS, CDR2 YYNGEE, per germline. The CDR3 totals 14 residues. V dropped 4 bases and J dropped 7; count of bases not matched to a gene: 8. In DNA form, the CDR3 reads TGTGCCAGCAGCTCTAGGACTAGCGTAGGGACCCAGTACTTC. Protein sequence: CASSSRTSVGTQYF.

Only one count was recorded for this clonotype. The J gene is TRBJ1-2, the V gene TRBV28; D uncertain. The germline gives CDR1 MDHEN, CDR2 SYDVKM. This CDR3 is built from 13 residues. The V end was cut by 5 bases, the J end by 8 bases, with 15 bases between. The DNA of the CDR3 is TGTGCCAGCAGTCCGAGAGAGGAGCAGGGCTACACCTTC. It codes for CASSPREEQGYTF.

The chain is built from TRBV24-1 and TRBJ2-7; D call uncertain. Deletions cut 8 bases from V and 5 bases from J, with 21 bases between. This CDR3 contains 15 residues. Per germline, CDR1 KGHDR and CDR2 SFDVKD. In nucleotides, the CDR3 is TGTGCCACCACGTGCCGGCGTCTCAAAAGGCACGAGCAGTACTTC. Its translation is CATTCRRLKRHEQYF.

The chain links TRBV14 to TRBJ2-3; 7 bases fit TRBD2. Germline values: CDR1 SGHDN, CDR2 FVKESK. J was trimmed by 1 base and V by 2 bases; bases with no gene match: 3. CDR3 length: 15 residues. The chain's CDR3 is CASSQSLAGTDTQYF. CDR3 sequence (DNA): TGTGCCAGCAGCCAAAGCCTAGCGGGCACAGATACGCAGTATTTT.

The chain is built from TRBV20-1 and TRBJ1-1, with D tentatively TRBD1 (5 bases). This CDR3 contains 13 residues. CDR1 is DFQATT and CDR2 is SNEGSKA in the germline V gene (reference sequence). V was shortened by 0 bases and J by 5 bases, with 10 bases between the two germline ends. Written as DNA, the CDR3 is TGCAGTGCTAGAGACCCAGGGTTAACTGAAGCTTTCTTT. It is translated as CSARDPGLTEAFF.

The chain joins TRBV29-1 to TRBJ2-3; 8 positions match TRBD1. V dropped 3 bases and J dropped 4; count of bases not matched to a gene: 3. Germline CDR1 reads SQVTM; CDR2 reads ANQGSEA. This CDR3 has 13 amino acids. The CDR3 here is CSVERTGPDTQYF. Here the CDR3 DNA reads TGCAGCGTTGAGCGGACAGGGCCAGATACGCAGTATTTT.

This clonotype was found once. The chain recombines TRBV23-1 with TRBJ2-5; D may be TRBD1 (5 bases). TRBV23-1 is treated as an ORF (open reading frame) with a function not yet certain. The V and J ends lost 2 bases and 2 bases respectively, with 24 bases between them. The CDR3 runs 19 residues. CDR3 residues: CASSQRGARAIAMQETQYF. CDR3 in DNA: TGCGCCAGCAGTCAAAGGGGTGCCAGGGCGATCGCTATGCAAGAGACCCAGTACTTC.

The chain is built from TRBV7-2 and TRBJ2-3; 11 nucleotides match TRBD2. The ends lost 3 bases at V and 0 bases at J; junction bases unmatched: 2. This CDR3 contains 16 residues. Per germline, CDR1 SGHTA and CDR2 FQGNSA. The CDR3 protein is CASSFSGRASTDTQYF. The CDR3 DNA is TGTGCCAGCAGCTTTAGCGGGAGGGCCAGCACAGATACGCAGTATTTT.

CDR3 DNA: TGCAGTGCTAGGAGGTCCAACACTGAAGCTTTCTTT. Translating it yields CSARRSNTEAFF. V and J are TRBV20-1 and TRBJ1-1; unclear D gene. The CDR3 is 12 residues long. The V gene's germline CDR1 is DFQATT and CDR2 SNEGSKA (reference sequence). Trimming left V 3 bases short and J 2 bases short, with 7 bases between.

J is TRBJ2-5 and V is TRBV4-1; 13 bases are shared with TRBD2. Unmatched junction bases numbered 9, after V lost 0 bases and J lost 5 bases. The CDR3 covers 18 residues. Germline loops: CDR1 MGHRA, CDR2 YSYEKL. The CDR3, as DNA: TGCGCCAGCAGCCAAGATCAACTAGCGGGAGGGTTTCTGGAGACCCAGTACTTC. Translation: CASSQDQLAGGFLETQYF.

This clonotype was picked up one time. V is TRBV9 and J is TRBJ1-2; 9 nucleotides agree with TRBD1. Per germline, CDR1 SGDLS and CDR2 YYNGEE. V was clipped by 4 bases and J by 6 bases; unmatched bases: 10. This CDR3 contains 15 residues. The CDR3 DNA follows: TGTGCCAGCAGCCCCAATCCCGGGACAGGGAATGGCTACACCTTC. Its protein is CASSPNPGTGNGYTF.

V is TRBV29-1 and J is TRBJ2-7, with TRBD2 matching 7 bases. CDR3 size: 12 residues. The V segment lost 5 bases and the J segment 7 bases; nucleotides outside the gene matches: 8. CDR1 and CDR2 from the germline V gene are SQVTM and ANQGSEA. CDR3 loop: CSVWGGTREQYF. CDR3 sequence (DNA): TGCAGCGTTTGGGGGGGAACACGGGAGCAGTACTTC.

The chain is built from TRBV29-1 and TRBJ1-1, with TRBD1 matching over 8 bases. The germline gives CDR1 SQVTM, CDR2 ANQGSEA. The junction had 12 bases not matched to a gene; V was cut back by 7 bases and J by 11 bases. CDR3 length equals 12 residues. The CDR3 region is CSALQGDIGAFF. The CDR3 region has the DNA TGCAGCGCCCTACAGGGGGACATCGGGGCTTTCTTT.

The chain is built from TRBV9 and TRBJ1-2, with TRBD1 as a possible D gene (5 bases). Trimming took off 0 bases at V and 4 bases at J, with 16 bases between the two ends. The germline V gene has CDR1 SGDLS and CDR2 YYNGEE. The CDR3 totals 16 residues. CDR3: CASSVGWGRDSYGYTF. In DNA, the CDR3 is TGTGCCAGCAGCGTAGGCTGGGGCAGGGATAGCTATGGCTACACCTTC.

The rearrangement joins TRBV20-1 to TRBJ2-4; 8 positions match TRBD2. Germline CDR1 reads DFQATT; CDR2 reads SNEGSKA (reference sequence). CDR3 length equals 15 residues. V trimming: 3 bases; J trimming: 10 bases; junction bases outside the gene matches: 14. The CDR3 loop is CSARALGAGDRIQYF. CDR3 sequence (DNA): TGCAGTGCTAGGGCCCTGGGAGCGGGAGATCGAATTCAGTACTTC.

V and J are TRBV30 and TRBJ2-3; 11 positions agree with TRBD2. V lost 2 bases to trimming and J lost 6 bases; unmatched junction nucleotides: 7. Germline V gene lookup returns CDR1 GTSNPN and CDR2 SVGIG (reference sequence). CDR3 length: 15 residues. CDR3 nucleotide sequence: TGTGCCTGGAGTACACTAGCGGGAGCTTTGGATACGCAGTATTTT. Protein product: CAWSTLAGALDTQYF.

The chain has TRBV19 and TRBJ1-2; D is unclear. This CDR3 has 15 amino acids. The V and J ends lost 6 bases and 4 bases respectively, with 18 bases between them. Germline lookup yields CDR1 LNHDA and CDR2 SQIVND (reference sequence). CDR3 DNA: TGTGCCAGTAGGATCTCGGTCCAGCCAGCCTATGGCTACACCTTC. Its protein product is CASRISVQPAYGYTF.

CDR3 DNA sequence: TGTGCCAGCAGCATTAGGGGCCCCTTCTCCTACGAGCAGTACTTC. It codes for CASSIRGPFSYEQYF. The V and J genes are TRBV7-9 and TRBJ2-7, with D possibly TRBD1 on 5 matching bases. The CDR3 is 15 residues long. Germline CDR1 SEHNR, CDR2 FQNEAQ (reference sequence). The V and J ends lost 5 bases and 0 bases respectively, with 14 bases between them.